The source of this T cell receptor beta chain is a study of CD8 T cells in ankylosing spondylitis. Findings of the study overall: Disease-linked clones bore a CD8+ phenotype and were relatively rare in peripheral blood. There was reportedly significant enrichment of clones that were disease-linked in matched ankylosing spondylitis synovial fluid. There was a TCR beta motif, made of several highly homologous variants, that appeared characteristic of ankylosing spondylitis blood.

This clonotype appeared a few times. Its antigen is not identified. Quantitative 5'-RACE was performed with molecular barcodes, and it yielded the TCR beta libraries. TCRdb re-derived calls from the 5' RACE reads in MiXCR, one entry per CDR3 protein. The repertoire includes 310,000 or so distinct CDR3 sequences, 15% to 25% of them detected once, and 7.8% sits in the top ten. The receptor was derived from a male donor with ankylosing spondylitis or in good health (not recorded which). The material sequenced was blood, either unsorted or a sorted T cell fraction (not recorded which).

For the CDR3, the DNA is TGTGCCAGCAGCTTACAGGGGCTGAGCACAGATACGCAGTATTTT. Its translation: CASSLQGLSTDTQYF. V is TRBV11-2 and J is TRBJ2-3; TRBD1 is a possible D gene (6 bases). Trimming removed 2 bases from V and 0 bases from J, with 9 bases in between. The CDR3 loop spans 15 amino acids. In germline, CDR1 is SGHAT, CDR2 FQNNGV.